This T cell receptor (beta chain) was observed in a study of CD8+ T cells in alopecia areata. Overall study results and limits: The study found TCR sharing across patients less clear than in mice, possibly for HLA reasons.

The V segment lost 4 bases and the J segment 5 bases; nucleotides outside the gene matches: 20. CDR3 length equals 21 residues. CDR1 SGHDN and CDR2 FVKESK come from the germline V gene. Treatment indicated: oral pan-JAK inhibitor, 5-10 mg twice daily. Extraction of RNA preceded its reverse transcription into cDNA, which served as the sequencing template. The data were produced by immunoSEQ multiplex PCR, yet TCRdb's version contains in-frame clones alone and is incomplete. This table holds about 76,000 clones, around 66% found once. Only a few counts were recorded for this clone. Antigen unknown. The chain is built from TRBV14 and TRBJ2-7, with TRBD2 matching 16 bases. The receptor's source is a human donor with alopecia areata. Specimen: CD8+ T cells sorted from blood, collected at week 24, from a patient treated with tofacitinib. This chain's CDR3 is CASSPRTATGTSGRALHEQYF. The CDR3 nucleotides read TGTGCCAGCAGCCCGCGGACAGCAACCGGGACTAGCGGGAGGGCTCTCCACGAGCAGTACTTC.